These 18 T cell receptor beta chains share one sample of origin, sequenced in a study of vaccination effects on CD4 cells after COVID-19. Data came from immunoSEQ multiplex PCR; TCRdb stores just in-frame clones and leaves some out. The sample holds under 45,000 clones, over 60% seen once. The antigens for these receptors are not known. Before any sequencing was done, the ViraFEST assay used viral peptide pools to expand antigen-specific CD4+ T cells. The culture ran for nine to eleven days, and then CD4+ T cells were isolated. According to the study, vaccine recipients showed no prior SARS-CoV-2 infection and negative nucleocapsid antibodies. The sequencing used CD4+ T cells from PBMCs cultured with HCoV-NL63 spike peptides, collected before COVID-19 vaccination. These receptors were collected from a human donor who received a COVID-19 vaccine.

This clone was observed a handful of times. This sequence joins TRBV5-1 and TRBJ1-6, with 10 bases lining up with TRBD1. After removal of 4 bases from V and 10 bases from J, the junction contained 11 bases not matched to a gene. Germline CDR1 is SGHRS and CDR2 is YFSETQ. This CDR3 has 16 residues. CDR3 in amino acids: CASSAGQGSGTSPLHF. DNA for the CDR3: TGCGCCAGCAGCGCGGGACAGGGGTCCGGGACGTCACCCCTCCACTTT.

The J gene is TRBJ2-6, the V gene TRBV6-5; TRBD1 might be the D (5 bases). The CDR3 has 15 residues. V gave up 4 bases and J gave up 0 bases, with 7 bases separating them. The germline CDR1 and CDR2 sequences are MNHEY and SVGAGI. The CDR3 sequence is CASSSQGSGANVLTF. CDR3 DNA: TGTGCCAGCAGTTCCCAGGGCTCTGGGGCCAACGTCCTGACTTTC.

The chain is built from TRBV6-5 and TRBJ1-3; possible D gene TRBD1, 5 bases. V lost 6 bases, J lost 0 bases, and 9 bases lay in between. The CDR3 sequence is 14 residues long. Germline V CDR1 and CDR2: MNHEY, SVGAGI. Here the CDR3 reads CASRPRDSGNTIYF. The CDR3 bases are TGTGCCAGCAGACCCAGGGACTCTGGAAACACCATATATTTT.

CDR3 residues: CASSLDGSPYNEQFF. The CDR3 DNA sequence: TGTGCCAGCAGCTTAGACGGGTCCCCCTACAATGAGCAGTTCTTC. V usage is TRBV7-9 and J usage is TRBJ2-1; no definite D call. This CDR3 spans 15 amino acids. Germline V CDR1 and CDR2: SEHNR, FQNEAQ (reference sequence). V lost 1 base and J lost 2, with 9 bases in between. The whole variable domain, filled in from reference TRBV7-9 and TRBJ2-1, reads DTGVSQNPRHKITKRGQNVTFRCDPISEHNRLYWYRQTLGQGPEFLTYFQNEAQLEKSRLLSDRFSAERPKGSFSTLEIQRTEQGDSAMYLCASSLDGSPYNEQFFGPGTRLTVL.

The sample holds one count of this clone. The chain has TRBV6-4 and TRBJ1-1, with D possibly TRBD1 on 6 matching bases. There are 14 residues in the CDR3. Germline V CDR1 and CDR2: MRHNA, SNTAGT. Trimming took 6 bases from V and 1 from J, leaving 12 bases between them. CDR3 in amino acids: CASRQGPRNTEAFF. CDR3 nucleotide sequence: TGTGCCAGCAGACAGGGTCCTCGGAACACTGAAGCTTTCTTT.

This chain connects TRBV27 to TRBJ1-2; the D is unclear. The CDR3 runs to 13 residues. Deletions cut 1 base from V and 6 bases from J, with 9 bases between. From germline, CDR1 is MNHEY and CDR2 SMNVEV (reference sequence). The CDR3 DNA sequence: TGTGCCAGCAGTTTATGGCCAGGAAATGGCTACACCTTC. Translation: CASSLWPGNGYTF.

V and J are TRBV14 and TRBJ1-4, with 8 bases identical to TRBD1. V lost 3 bases to trimming and J lost 0 bases; unmatched junction nucleotides: 6. CDR1 and CDR2 (germline): SGHDN, FVKESK. The CDR3 consists of 17 residues. The chain's CDR3 is CASSQGQAIATNEKLFF. As DNA, the CDR3 is TGTGCCAGCAGCCAGGGACAGGCGATTGCAACTAATGAAAAACTGTTTTTT.

The gene calls are TRBV6-6 and TRBJ1-2; 8 bases line up with TRBD1. V gave up 5 bases and J gave up 7 bases; unmatched junction bases: 18. From germline, CDR1 is MNHNY and CDR2 SVGAGI (reference sequence). This CDR3 comprises 17 residues. CDR3 in DNA: TGTGCCAGCAGTCCCCGGGGGGGAACAGGGGGAGAGGGTGGCTACACCTTC. Protein: CASSPRGGTGGEGGYTF.

This chain connects TRBV6-5 to TRBJ2-3; D remains unclear. Germline CDR1 reads MNHEY; CDR2 reads SVGAGI. The V gene lost 2 bases and the J gene lost 2 bases, with 8 bases spanning the gap. The length of the CDR3 is 14 residues. As DNA, the CDR3 is TGTGCCAGCAGTTACGGAACCTACACAGATACGCAGTATTTT. Protein sequence: CASSYGTYTDTQYF.

The chain joins TRBV9 to TRBJ1-4; D is perhaps TRBD1 (5 bases). The CDR3 is made up of 15 amino acids. V was pared by 1 base and J by 4 bases, with 11 bases between. Germline values: CDR1 SGDLS, CDR2 YYNGEE. CDR3 sequence (DNA): TGTGCCAGCAGCGTATCTGACAGCTTTAATGAAAAACTGTTTTTT. Its protein is CASSVSDSFNEKLFF.

The rearrangement links TRBV20-1 to TRBJ1-2, with D maybe TRBD1 (5 bases). V was trimmed by 3 bases and J by 8 bases, leaving 10 bases between them. Germline CDR1 is DFQATT and CDR2 is SNEGSKA (reference sequence). The CDR3 runs 11 residues. The CDR3, as DNA: TGCAGTGCTAGCTCCGGGGACGGCTACACCTTC. Its translation: CSASSGDGYTF.

The chain couples TRBV2 to TRBJ2-3; D is uncertain. Trimming removed 1 base at V and 0 bases at J, with 8 bases between. Per the germline V gene, CDR1 is SNHLY and CDR2 is FYNNEI. The CDR3 extends over 15 amino acids. The CDR3 sequence is CASSEGATSTDTQYF. CDR3 DNA sequence: TGTGCCAGCAGTGAAGGGGCAACTAGCACAGATACGCAGTATTTT.

The V call is TRBV5-1, the J call TRBJ2-2, with D unclear. This CDR3 spans 13 amino acids. In germline, CDR1 is SGHRS, CDR2 YFSETQ. V gave up 0 bases and J gave up 4 bases, with 4 bases separating them. CDR3 in DNA: TGCGCCAGCAGCTTGGCGGGCACCGGGGAGCTGTTTTTT. It encodes CASSLAGTGELFF.

The chain couples TRBV19 to TRBJ2-3; 7 positions match TRBD2. The length of the CDR3 is 17 residues. Looked up from germline, CDR1 is LNHDA and CDR2 is SQIVND (reference sequence). Trimming cost V 1 base and J 3 bases; bases outside gene matches: 10. DNA for the CDR3: TGTGCCAGTAGTATAGCTTCGACTAGCCATCTTACAGATACGCAGTATTTT. Protein product: CASSIASTSHLTDTQYF.

This chain connects TRBV9 to TRBJ2-6; D gene unclear. Germline V gene lookup returns CDR1 SGDLS and CDR2 YYNGEE. Trimming shortened V by 3 bases and J by 4 bases, and 11 bases separated the two germline ends. This CDR3 spans 15 amino acids. CDR3 region: CASSGVRGGANVLTF. Here the CDR3 DNA reads TGTGCCAGCAGCGGAGTTAGAGGAGGGGCCAACGTCCTGACTTTC.

This clone came up a few times. The chain uses TRBV3-1 (or the pseudogene TRBV3-2) and TRBJ1-2; D gene ambiguous. CDR1 is LGHDT and CDR2 is YNNKEL in the germline V gene (reference sequence). This CDR3 has 13 residues. V dropped 5 bases and J dropped 8 bases, with 15 bases sitting between them. CDR3 DNA sequence: TGTGCCAGCAGCTCGGGCCCCGACGGGGGCTACACCTTC. This translates into CASSSGPDGGYTF.

This clone was seen a handful of times. The V call is TRBV25-1, the J call TRBJ2-3, with 13 nucleotides matching TRBD2. CDR3 length: 15 residues. V shed 8 bases, J shed 2 bases, and the junction held 4 bases outside the gene matches. Per the germline V gene, CDR1 is MGHDK and CDR2 is SYGVNS. The CDR3 loop reads CASQLAGGPTDTQYF. Here the CDR3 DNA reads TGTGCCAGCCAACTAGCGGGGGGGCCCACAGATACGCAGTATTTT.

J is TRBJ2-1 and V is TRBV24-1; TRBD1 is a possible D gene (6 bases). Trimming took off 4 bases at V and 6 bases at J, with 18 bases between the two ends. The CDR3 is 16 residues long. CDR1 and CDR2 (germline): KGHDR, SFDVKD. CDR3 loop: CATSESGAGDSNEQFF. DNA of the CDR3: TGTGCCACCAGTGAATCTGGGGCAGGGGATAGCAATGAGCAGTTCTTC.